The 3 T cell receptor beta chains listed next were all sequenced from one sample in a study of shared clonotypes between healthy human individuals. Using immunoSEQ multiplex PCR, the repertoire was profiled, and TCRdb retains in-frame clones only, with some absent. The data contain about 2.4 million clones, roughly 92% of them singletons. The specimen sequenced was naive CD4+ T cells sorted from blood. Subset in this sample: CD45RA+ positively selected. The receptors originated from a man between 18 and 29 years old in good health.

This chain uses TRBV10-3 with TRBJ2-6; D might be TRBD1 (6 bases). CDR3 length equals 19 residues. The germline CDR1 and CDR2 sequences are ENHRY and SYGVKD. Trimming shortened V by 4 bases and J by 0 bases, and 19 bases separated the two germline ends. DNA for the CDR3: TGTGCCATCAGTGGAAAATCAGGGGCGGTTATCTCTGGGGCCAACGTCCTGACTTTC. Protein sequence: CAISGKSGAVISGANVLTF.

To note about this clone: Other DNA sequences of this sample code for an identical CDR3. The chain has TRBV20-1 and TRBJ2-1; possibly TRBD1 or TRBD2 for D (5 bases each). V dropped 2 bases and J dropped 8 bases, with 7 bases sitting between them. Germline V gene lookup returns CDR1 DFQATT and CDR2 SNEGSKA (reference sequence). The CDR3 totals 11 residues. This chain's CDR3 is CSARLGHEQFF. The DNA of the CDR3 is TGCAGTGCTAGACTGGGACATGAGCAGTTCTTC.

The chain combines TRBV7-9 with TRBJ2-5, with no clear D. CDR1 and CDR2 from the germline V gene are SEHNR and FQNEAQ (reference sequence). The CDR3 has 10 amino acids. The V end was cut by 11 bases, the J end by 2 bases, with 6 bases between. The CDR3 region has the DNA TGTGCCTCAGCGCAAGAGACCCAGTACTTC. This codes for CASAQETQYF.